The 11 T cell receptor beta chains presented below share a single source sample, sequenced in a study of shared clonotypes between healthy human individuals. Clones were sequenced by immunoSEQ multiplex PCR, and TCRdb holds only the in-frame ones, with some missing. The repertoire holds under 150,000 clones, with around two thirds as singletons. Sequencing input: memory CD8+ T cells sorted from blood. Subset defined: CD45RO+ cells pooled with CCR7-negative TemRA cells. These receptors originate from a woman aged 25 to 45 in good health.

This clone was recorded once. This chain joins TRBV5-4 and TRBJ2-7; D is perhaps TRBD1 (6 bases). V shed 2 bases and J shed 3 bases, with 15 bases lying between them. The CDR3 covers 15 residues. Looked up from germline, CDR1 is SGHNT and CDR2 is YYREEE (reference sequence). Here the CDR3 reads CASSLRDNPFYEQYF. CDR3 sequence (DNA): TGTGCCAGCAGCTTACGGGACAACCCTTTCTACGAGCAGTACTTC.

The genes are TRBV5-1 and TRBJ2-1; no clear D. Germline V gives CDR1 SGHRS, CDR2 YFSETQ. This CDR3 contains 15 residues. Trimming cost V 2 bases and J 2 bases, with 11 bases left between them. This CDR3 reads CASSFELVTYNEQFF. The CDR3 bases are TGCGCCAGCAGCTTCGAGCTTGTCACCTACAATGAGCAGTTCTTC.

The chain is built from TRBV6-1 and TRBJ2-5; D unresolved. The CDR3 totals 11 residues. The germline V gene encodes CDR1 MNHNS and CDR2 SASEGT. The germline V and J ends were trimmed by 7 bases and 5 bases, with 8 bases remaining between them. Written as DNA, the CDR3 is TGTGCCAGCACTACGAGGGAGACCCAGTACTTC. Its protein is CASTTRETQYF.

The chain recombines TRBV19 with TRBJ2-7, with 7 bases lining up with TRBD2. This CDR3 is built from 14 residues. Germline values: CDR1 LNHDA, CDR2 SQIVND (reference sequence). With V trimmed by 3 bases and J by 3 bases, 5 bases remained unmatched. The CDR3 loop is CASSMGPGGYEQYF. The CDR3, as DNA: TGTGCCAGTAGTATGGGTCCGGGAGGCTACGAGCAGTACTTC.

In this sample, this clone is medium-sized (0.01 to 0.1%). The rearrangement uses TRBV5-1 and TRBJ2-7; D is undetermined. CDR3 size: 13 residues. Trimming cost V 2 bases and J 3 bases, with 9 bases left between them. CDR1 and CDR2 (germline): SGHRS, YFSETQ. CDR3 sequence reads: CASSFDGNYEQYF. CDR3 nucleotide sequence: TGCGCCAGCAGCTTCGACGGAAACTACGAGCAGTACTTC.

The gene calls are TRBV6-1 and TRBJ2-1, with 11 bases fitting TRBD2. Germline CDR1 MNHNS, CDR2 SASEGT. This CDR3 spans 14 amino acids. Trimming at V came to 2 bases and at J to 7 bases, leaving 1 base not matched to a gene. The CDR3 reads CASSELAGGNEQFF. CDR3 DNA sequence: TGTGCCAGCAGTGAACTAGCGGGAGGTAATGAGCAGTTCTTC.

This rearrangement joins TRBV28 to TRBJ2-3; D not resolved. V was clipped by 7 bases and J by 4 bases, with 18 bases between them. Germline V gene data show CDR1 as MDHEN and CDR2 as SYDVKM. The CDR3 consists of 15 residues. CDR3 protein: CASTNLEDPSDTQYF. Written as DNA, the CDR3 is TGTGCCAGCACCAACCTCGAGGACCCGTCAGATACGCAGTATTTT. The whole variable domain, remainder taken from reference TRBV28 and TRBJ2-3, is DVKVTQSSRYLVKRTGEKVFLECVQDMDHENMFWYRQDPGLGLRLIYFSYDVKMKEKGDIPEGYSVSREKKERFSLILESASTNQTSMYLCASTNLEDPSDTQYFGPGTRLTVL.

This chain links TRBV27 with TRBJ2-2; D not certain. Trimming stripped 3 bases from V and 6 bases from J, with 17 bases between. Germline-derived CDR1 and CDR2 are MNHEY and SMNVEV (reference sequence). The CDR3 loop spans 16 amino acids. CDR3 loop: CASSFIYRVGPGELFF. The CDR3 DNA follows: TGTGCCAGCAGTTTCATATATCGGGTCGGCCCCGGGGAGCTGTTTTTT.

V gene TRBV25-1 combines with J gene TRBJ1-1; no clear D. CDR3 length equals 15 residues. V lost 4 bases, J lost 4 bases, and 16 bases lay in between. Germline CDR1 reads MGHDK; CDR2 reads SYGVNS. CDR3 in DNA: TGTGCCAGCAGTGGACGATCGAAGGAACTCACTGAAGCTTTCTTT. Translated, it gives CASSGRSKELTEAFF.

The chain employs TRBV7-2 and TRBJ2-5; maybe TRBD1 (6 bases). V dropped 6 bases and J dropped 4 bases, with 21 bases sitting between them. Germline CDR1 SGHTA, CDR2 FQGNSA. The CDR3 is 16 amino acids. CDR3 nucleotides: TGTGCCAGCAGTTCCGGGACCCGGACAGTCCCAGAGACCCAGTACTTC. Encoded protein: CASSSGTRTVPETQYF.

This chain connects TRBV13 to TRBJ1-2, with TRBD1 matching 10 bases. The J segment lost 0 bases and the V segment lost 1 base, leaving 8 bases of the junction unmatched. Germline loops: CDR1 PRHDT, CDR2 FYEKMQ (reference sequence). This CDR3 has 18 amino acids. CDR3 amino acids: CASSLVGTGVLPNYGYTF. CDR3 DNA: TGTGCCAGCAGCTTAGTTGGGACAGGGGTTCTGCCTAACTATGGCTACACCTTC.